This T cell receptor beta chain was sequenced in a study of T cells after yellow fever vaccination. Study conclusions and caveats: Although most clonotypes did not, a small share appeared in both CD4 and CD8 compartments. Among primary-vaccination clones, most reappeared after the booster, at around 97% for CD4 and about 90% for CD8.

On this clonotype itself: Antigen: not known.

V shed 4 bases and J shed 5 bases, with 14 bases lying between them. The CDR3 runs 14 residues. CDR1 and CDR2 from the germline V gene are SGHTA and FQGNSA. In TCRdb, the 5' RACE reads were re-called with MiXCR into one record per CDR3 protein. The sample holds some 300,000 distinct CDR3 sequences; roughly 9% are singletons and the top ten take about 3.5%. The sample in question was CD4+ T cells sorted from PBMCs, obtained 5 days after the yellow fever booster vaccination. This receptor was obtained from a man between 18 and 29 years old who received the YFV17D yellow fever vaccine. The chain uses TRBV7-2 and TRBJ1-1; no definite D call. The CDR3 DNA reads as TGTGCCAGCAGCTATGGGGTAATAGGAACTGAAGCTTTCTTT. As protein: CASSYGVIGTEAFF.